This TCR beta chain was observed in a study of cytomegalovirus exposure and HLA in healthy donors. The junction had 3 bases not matched to a gene; V was cut back by 1 base and J by 5 bases. CDR1 SEHNR and CDR2 FQNEAQ come from the germline V gene (reference sequence). The CDR3 sequence is 15 residues long. Researchers ran the PCR with 60 Vbeta and 13 Jbeta primers. The data were produced by immunoSEQ multiplex PCR, yet TCRdb's version contains in-frame clones alone and is incomplete. Of approximately 78,000 clones listed, 65% to 80% are singletons. The sequence derives from a man aged 40-49 years in good health and CMV-seropositive. The rearrangement joins TRBV7-9 to TRBJ1-5; 9 positions match TRBD1. The material sequenced was PBMCs. In nucleotides, the CDR3 is TGTGCCAGCAGCTTAGAGGGGACAGGGCATCAGCCCCAGCATTTT. Amino acids: CASSLEGTGHQPQHF.